The next 4 T cell receptor beta chains were all read from a single sample in a study of blood T cell repertoires in COVID-19. Assay: immunoSEQ multiplex PCR; the TCRdb copy retains only in-frame clones and omits some. The sample lists about 170,000 clones; 85% to 90% were seen once. Sequencing was carried out using peripheral blood. The origin of the receptors is a woman aged 60-75 years with COVID-19, enrolled during active disease.

The J gene is TRBJ1-5, the V gene TRBV27; D uncertain. V lost 5 bases, J lost 4 bases, and 12 bases lay in between. The germline V gene has CDR1 MNHEY and CDR2 SMNVEV (reference sequence). The CDR3 runs 14 residues. The CDR3 spells CASSRKRSNQPQHF. In nucleotides, the CDR3 is TGTGCCAGCAGTCGAAAGCGGTCAAATCAGCCCCAGCATTTT.

The V and J genes are TRBV5-5 and TRBJ2-7; 9 bases fit TRBD1. The CDR3 spans 17 residues. Germline CDR1 reads SGHKS; CDR2 reads YYEKEE (reference sequence). Losses at the gene ends were 0 bases for V and 0 bases for J; bases not matched to a gene: 7. The CDR3 is CASSLVGWDRVSYEQYF. DNA of the CDR3: TGTGCCAGCAGCTTGGTGGGTTGGGACAGGGTCTCCTACGAGCAGTACTTC.

This rearrangement joins TRBV6-5 to TRBJ2-7, with TRBD1 as a possible D gene (6 bases). With 6 bases removed from V and 3 bases from J, the gap between germline ends came to 9 bases. This CDR3 is 12 amino acids long. Germline loops: CDR1 MNHEY, CDR2 SVGAGI. CDR3 region: CASRTGDYEQYF. CDR3 nucleotide sequence: TGTGCCAGCAGGACAGGAGACTACGAGCAGTACTTC.

The rearrangement joins TRBV7-9 to TRBJ1-4; 7 nucleotides agree with TRBD1. Trimming removed 10 bases from V and 7 bases from J; junction bases left unmatched: 12. CDR3 length: 14 amino acids. Germline V CDR1 and CDR2: SEHNR, FQNEAQ (reference sequence). DNA of the CDR3: TGTGCCACTACTCTAGGGGACAGAGGTGAAAAACTGTTTTTT. Protein: CATTLGDRGEKLFF.